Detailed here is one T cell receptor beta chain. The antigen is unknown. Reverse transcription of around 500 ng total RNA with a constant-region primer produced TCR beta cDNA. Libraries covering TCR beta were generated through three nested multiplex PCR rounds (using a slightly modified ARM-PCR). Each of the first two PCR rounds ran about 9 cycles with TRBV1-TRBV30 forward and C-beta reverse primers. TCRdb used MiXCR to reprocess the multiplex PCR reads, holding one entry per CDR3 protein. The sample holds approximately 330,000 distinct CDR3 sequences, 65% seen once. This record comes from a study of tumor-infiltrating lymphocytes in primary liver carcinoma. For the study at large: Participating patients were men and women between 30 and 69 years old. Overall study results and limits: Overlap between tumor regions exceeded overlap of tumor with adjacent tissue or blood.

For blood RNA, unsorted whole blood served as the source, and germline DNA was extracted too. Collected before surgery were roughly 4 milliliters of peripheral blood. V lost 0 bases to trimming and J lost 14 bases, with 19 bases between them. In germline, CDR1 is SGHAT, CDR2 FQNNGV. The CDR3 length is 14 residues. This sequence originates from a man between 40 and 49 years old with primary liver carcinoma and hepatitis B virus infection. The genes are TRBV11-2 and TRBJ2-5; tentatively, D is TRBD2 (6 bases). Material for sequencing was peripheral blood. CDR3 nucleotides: TGTGCCAGCAGCTTAGAGGGACCCGGCGGGACTCACTACTTC. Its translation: CASSLEGPGGTHYF.